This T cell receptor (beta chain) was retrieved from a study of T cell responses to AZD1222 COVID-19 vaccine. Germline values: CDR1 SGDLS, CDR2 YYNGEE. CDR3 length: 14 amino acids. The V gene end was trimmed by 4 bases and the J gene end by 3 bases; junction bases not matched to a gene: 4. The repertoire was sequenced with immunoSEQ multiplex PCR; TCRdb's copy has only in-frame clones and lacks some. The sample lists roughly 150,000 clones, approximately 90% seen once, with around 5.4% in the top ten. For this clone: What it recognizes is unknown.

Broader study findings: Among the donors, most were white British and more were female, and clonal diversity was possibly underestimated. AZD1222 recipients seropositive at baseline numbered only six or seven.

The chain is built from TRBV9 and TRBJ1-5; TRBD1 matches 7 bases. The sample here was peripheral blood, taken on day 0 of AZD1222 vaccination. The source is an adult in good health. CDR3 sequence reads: CASSLGQINQPQHF. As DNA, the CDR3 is TGTGCCAGCAGCTTGGGACAGATCAATCAGCCCCAGCATTTT.